The 10 T cell receptor beta chains below all came from one sample that was sequenced in a study of T cell responses to AZD1222 COVID-19 vaccine. Produced via immunoSEQ multiplex PCR; TCRdb's table is partial and in-frame only. The repertoire holds 130,000 to 150,000 clones, with 80% to 90% as singletons. Sequenced material: peripheral blood, taken on day 0 of AZD1222 vaccination. The receptors stem from an adult in good health.

The chain couples TRBV7-9 to TRBJ2-5; 8 bases agree with TRBD2. With 4 bases clipped from V and 4 bases from J, the junction kept 20 bases outside the gene matches. The CDR3 has 19 residues. Germline CDR1 and CDR2: SEHNR and FQNEAQ (reference sequence). The CDR3 protein is CASSSDVAGKTGWVETQYF. The CDR3 DNA sequence: TGTGCCAGCAGCTCCGACGTAGCGGGAAAGACCGGGTGGGTAGAGACCCAGTACTTC.

The chain joins TRBV6-5 to TRBJ1-5, with 10 positions matching TRBD1. Germline V lookup: CDR1 MNHEY, CDR2 SVGAGI. With 7 bases clipped from V and 4 bases from J, the junction kept 4 bases outside the gene matches. This CDR3 is built from 14 residues. This CDR3 is CASILDRGNQPQHF. The CDR3 DNA follows: TGTGCCAGCATCTTGGACAGGGGGAATCAGCCCCAGCATTTT.

This clone was found once. The rearrangement uses TRBV28 and TRBJ2-6; D ambiguous. The CDR3 covers 14 residues. Germline V CDR1 and CDR2: MDHEN, SYDVKM. Trimming pared 1 base from V and 4 bases from J, leaving 5 bases between. CDR3 in DNA: TGTGCCAGCAGTTTATATTCCGGGGCCAACGTCCTGACTTTC. Its protein product is CASSLYSGANVLTF.

This chain uses TRBV6-5 with TRBJ2-7; no definite D call. V was pared by 6 bases and J by 0 bases, with 12 bases between. The germline V gene encodes CDR1 MNHEY and CDR2 SVGAGI. This CDR3 is built from 14 residues. CDR3 sequence reads: CASSPPASSYEQYF. The CDR3 DNA follows: TGTGCCAGCAGCCCCCCGGCTAGCTCCTACGAGCAGTACTTC.

The rearrangement uses TRBV5-1 and TRBJ1-5; a weak D match, TRBD1 (6 bases). The CDR3 contains 14 residues. From germline, CDR1 is SGHRS and CDR2 YFSETQ. Trimming removed 5 bases from V and 5 bases from J, with 14 bases in between. The CDR3 coding sequence is TGCGCCAGCAGTGGGGGGCTCGGCGATCAGCCCCAGCATTTT. Translation gives CASSGGLGDQPQHF.

This clone was counted once. One junction end does not reproduce the germline sequence, and a read error may be involved. The V gene is TRBV7-2, the J gene TRBJ1-1; D not certain. The CDR3 is made up of 13 amino acids. Looked up from germline, CDR1 is SGHTA and CDR2 is FQGNSA. The chain's CDR3 is CASRLVPRTEAFF. The DNA for the CDR3 is TGTGCCAGCAGGTTAGTGCCAAGAACTGAAGCTTTCTTT.

The rearrangement links TRBV10-2 to TRBJ2-5; D tentatively reads TRBD1 or TRBD2 (5 bases each). This CDR3 is built from 14 residues. CDR1 is WSHSY, CDR2 SAAADI, per germline. V was clipped by 9 bases and J by 4 bases, with 18 bases between them. The CDR3, as DNA: TGCGCCAGGCCCCGGGACCTACCTGGAGAGACCCAGTACTTC. It specifies CARPRDLPGETQYF.

The chain uses TRBV11-2 and TRBJ1-6, with 9 nucleotides matching TRBD1. The CDR3 has 17 amino acids. The germline CDR1 and CDR2 sequences are SGHAT and FQNNGV. Trimming took 6 bases from V and 5 from J; bases not matched to a gene: 11. The CDR3 loop is CASRPDPGTGHNSPLHF. Here the CDR3 DNA reads TGTGCCAGCAGACCTGACCCCGGGACAGGGCATAATTCACCCCTCCACTTT.

This clone was seen just once. J is TRBJ1-1 and V is TRBV19; TRBD1 is a possible D gene (5 bases). V was shortened by 4 bases and J by 5 bases, with 14 bases between the two germline ends. Germline CDR1 LNHDA, CDR2 SQIVND (reference sequence). This CDR3 has 14 amino acids. The CDR3 protein is CASSTLHKGTEAFF. CDR3 nucleotides: TGTGCCAGTAGTACCTTACACAAGGGGACTGAAGCTTTCTTT.

The chain has TRBV28 and TRBJ2-1; 8 bases align to TRBD1. The CDR3 consists of 12 residues. Germline loops: CDR1 MDHEN, CDR2 SYDVKM. The V and J ends lost 6 bases and 10 bases, in that order; junction bases with no gene match: 5. The CDR3 region is CASRLRDREQFF. The CDR3, as DNA: TGTGCCAGCAGGCTGAGGGACAGGGAGCAGTTCTTC.